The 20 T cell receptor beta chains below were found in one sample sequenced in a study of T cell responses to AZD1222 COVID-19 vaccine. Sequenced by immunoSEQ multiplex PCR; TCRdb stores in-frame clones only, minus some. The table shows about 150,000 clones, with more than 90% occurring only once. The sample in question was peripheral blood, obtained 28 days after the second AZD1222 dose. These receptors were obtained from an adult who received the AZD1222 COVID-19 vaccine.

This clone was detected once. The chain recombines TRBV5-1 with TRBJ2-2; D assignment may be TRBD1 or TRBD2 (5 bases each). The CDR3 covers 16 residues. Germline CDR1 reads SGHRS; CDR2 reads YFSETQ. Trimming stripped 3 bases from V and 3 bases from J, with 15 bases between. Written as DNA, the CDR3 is TGCGCCAGCAGCTATTACGGGACGGACCACACCGGGGAGCTGTTTTTT. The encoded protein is CASSYYGTDHTGELFF.

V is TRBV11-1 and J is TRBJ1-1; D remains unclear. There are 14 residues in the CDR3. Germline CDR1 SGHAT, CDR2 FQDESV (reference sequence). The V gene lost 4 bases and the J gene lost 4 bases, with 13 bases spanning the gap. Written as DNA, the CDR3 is TGTGCCAGCAGCTCGAGGGTAGTGGGCACTGAAGCTTTCTTT. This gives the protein CASSSRVVGTEAFF.

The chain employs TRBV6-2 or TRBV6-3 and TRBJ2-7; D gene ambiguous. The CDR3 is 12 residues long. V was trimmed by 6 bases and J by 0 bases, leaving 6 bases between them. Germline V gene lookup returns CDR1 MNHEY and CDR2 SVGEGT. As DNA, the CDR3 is TGTGCCAGCAGCCCCTCCTCCTACGAGCAGTACTTC. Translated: CASSPSSYEQYF.

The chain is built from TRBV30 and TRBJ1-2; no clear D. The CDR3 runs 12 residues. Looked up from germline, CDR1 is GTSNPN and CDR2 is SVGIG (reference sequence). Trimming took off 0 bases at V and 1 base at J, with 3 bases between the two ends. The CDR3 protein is CAWSVYNYGYTF. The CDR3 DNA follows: TGTGCCTGGAGTGTATATAACTATGGCTACACCTTC.

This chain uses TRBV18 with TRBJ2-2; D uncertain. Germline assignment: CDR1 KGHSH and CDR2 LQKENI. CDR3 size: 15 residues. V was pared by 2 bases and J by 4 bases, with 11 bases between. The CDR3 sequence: CASSPLPSSTGELFF. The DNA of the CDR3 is TGTGCCAGCTCACCATTACCCAGCTCCACCGGGGAGCTGTTTTTT.

DNA for the CDR3: TGTGCCAGCAGACTATTGAACACTGAAGCTTTCTTT. It specifies CASRLLNTEAFF. The rearrangement uses TRBV12-3 or TRBV12-4 and TRBJ1-1; D ambiguous. CDR3 size: 12 residues. V shed 6 bases and J shed 0 bases, with 5 bases lying between them.

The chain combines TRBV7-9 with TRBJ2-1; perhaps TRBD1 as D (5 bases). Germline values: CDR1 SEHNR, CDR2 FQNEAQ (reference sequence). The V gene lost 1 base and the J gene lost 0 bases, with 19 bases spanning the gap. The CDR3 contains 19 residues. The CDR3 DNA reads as TGTGCCAGCAGCTTAGGGACATTAGGGGCCAGTTCCTCCTACAATGAGCAGTTCTTC. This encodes CASSLGTLGASSSYNEQFF.

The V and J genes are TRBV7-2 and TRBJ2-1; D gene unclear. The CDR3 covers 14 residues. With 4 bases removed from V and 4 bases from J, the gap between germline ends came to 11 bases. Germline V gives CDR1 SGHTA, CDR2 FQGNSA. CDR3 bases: TGTGCCAGCAGCTCAAGGGCCCTGTACAATGAGCAGTTCTTC. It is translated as CASSSRALYNEQFF.

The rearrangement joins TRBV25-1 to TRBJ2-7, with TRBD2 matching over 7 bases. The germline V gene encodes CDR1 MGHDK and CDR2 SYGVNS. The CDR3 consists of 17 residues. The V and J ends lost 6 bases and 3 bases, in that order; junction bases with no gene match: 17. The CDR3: CASRSTGSVAGRYEQYF. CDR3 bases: TGTGCCAGCAGATCCACCGGTTCGGTAGCGGGTCGCTACGAGCAGTACTTC.

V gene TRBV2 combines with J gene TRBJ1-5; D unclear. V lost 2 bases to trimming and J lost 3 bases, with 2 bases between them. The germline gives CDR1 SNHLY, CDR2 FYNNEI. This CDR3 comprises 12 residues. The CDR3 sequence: CASSETNQPQHF. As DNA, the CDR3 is TGTGCCAGCAGTGAAACCAATCAGCCCCAGCATTTT.

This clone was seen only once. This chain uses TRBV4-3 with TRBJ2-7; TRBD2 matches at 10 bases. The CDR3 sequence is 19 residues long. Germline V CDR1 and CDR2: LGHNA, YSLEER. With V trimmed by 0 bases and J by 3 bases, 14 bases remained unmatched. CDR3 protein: CASSQDFGRGTSDIYEQYF. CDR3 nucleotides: TGCGCCAGCAGCCAAGATTTTGGCAGGGGGACTAGCGACATCTACGAGCAGTACTTC.

The CDR3 protein is CASSQDGGWSEQFF. The CDR3 DNA sequence: TGTGCCAGCAGCCAGGATGGCGGCTGGAGTGAGCAGTTCTTC. J is TRBJ2-1 and V is TRBV7-2; D unresolved. Germline V gene sequence: CDR1 SGHTA, CDR2 FQGNSA. The ends were cut back, 5 bases at V and 9 bases at J, with 17 bases in the middle. The CDR3 is 14 residues long.

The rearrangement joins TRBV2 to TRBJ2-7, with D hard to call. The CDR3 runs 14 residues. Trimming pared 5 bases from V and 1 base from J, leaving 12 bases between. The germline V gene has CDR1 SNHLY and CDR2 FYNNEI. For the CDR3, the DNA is TGTGCCAGCAGTCCCCGAGGAGTATCCTACGAGCAGTACTTC. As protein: CASSPRGVSYEQYF.

CDR3: CASSLAGQPNEKLFF. CDR3 sequence (DNA): TGTGCCAGCAGCTTAGCGGGACAGCCGAATGAAAAACTGTTTTTT. The J gene is TRBJ1-4, the V gene TRBV7-9, with TRBD1 identical over 7 bases. V gave up 0 bases and J gave up 5 bases; unmatched junction bases: 3. CDR3 length: 15 amino acids. CDR1 and CDR2 (germline): SEHNR, FQNEAQ (reference sequence).

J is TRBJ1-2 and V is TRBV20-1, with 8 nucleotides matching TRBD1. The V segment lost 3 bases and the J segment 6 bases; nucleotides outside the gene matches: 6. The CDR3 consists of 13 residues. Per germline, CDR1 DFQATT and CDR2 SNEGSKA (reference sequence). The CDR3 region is CSASNRGSHGYTF. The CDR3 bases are TGCAGTGCTAGTAACAGGGGGTCCCATGGCTACACCTTC.

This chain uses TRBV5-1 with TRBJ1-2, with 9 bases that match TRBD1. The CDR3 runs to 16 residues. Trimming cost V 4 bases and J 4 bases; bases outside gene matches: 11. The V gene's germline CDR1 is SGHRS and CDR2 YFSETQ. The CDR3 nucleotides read TGCGCCAGCAGCGGAAATACAGGGGGCCTAGCCTATGGCTACACCTTC. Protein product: CASSGNTGGLAYGYTF.

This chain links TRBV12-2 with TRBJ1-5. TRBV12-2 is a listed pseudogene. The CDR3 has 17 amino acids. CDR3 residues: CASRSARPGDSNQPQHF. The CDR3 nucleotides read TGTGCAAGTCGCTCCGCACGTCCGGGAGATAGCAATCAGCCCCAGCATTTT.

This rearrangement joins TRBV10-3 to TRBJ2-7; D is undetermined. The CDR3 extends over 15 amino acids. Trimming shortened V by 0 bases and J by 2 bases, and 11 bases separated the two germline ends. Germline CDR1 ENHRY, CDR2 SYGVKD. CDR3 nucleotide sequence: TGTGCCATCAGTGAGTCGAACGAGTCTCCCTACGAGCAGTACTTC. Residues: CAISESNESPYEQYF.

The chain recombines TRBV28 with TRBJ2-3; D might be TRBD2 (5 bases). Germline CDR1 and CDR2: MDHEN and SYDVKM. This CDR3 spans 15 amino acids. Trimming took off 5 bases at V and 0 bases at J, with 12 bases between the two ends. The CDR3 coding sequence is TGTGCCAGCAGTCACGGGATAACCAGCACAGATACGCAGTATTTT. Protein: CASSHGITSTDTQYF.

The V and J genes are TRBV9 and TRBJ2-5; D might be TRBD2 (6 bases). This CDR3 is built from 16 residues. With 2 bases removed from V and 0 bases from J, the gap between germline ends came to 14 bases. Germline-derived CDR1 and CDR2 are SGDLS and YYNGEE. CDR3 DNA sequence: TGTGCCAGCAGCGTGACCGGACTAAGGGACCAAGAGACCCAGTACTTC. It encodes CASSVTGLRDQETQYF.